The 4 T cell receptor beta chains listed next were all sequenced from one sample in a study of blood T cell repertoires in COVID-19. Sequenced by immunoSEQ multiplex PCR; TCRdb stores in-frame clones only, minus some. The sample shows approximately 150,000 clones, roughly nine tenths of them seen only once. Sample: peripheral blood. The receptor source for this set is a man younger than 35 with COVID-19, enrolled during active disease.

The V call is TRBV7-9, the J call TRBJ2-7, with 7 nucleotides matching TRBD2. The CDR3 has 15 residues. V was pared by 3 bases and J by 2 bases, with 7 bases of the junction left unmatched. Germline V CDR1 and CDR2: SEHNR, FQNEAQ (reference sequence). The CDR3 here is CASSLGQSGTYEQYF. CDR3 sequence (DNA): TGTGCCAGCAGCTTGGGGCAGAGCGGGACCTACGAGCAGTACTTC.

This chain connects TRBV28 to TRBJ1-5, with a possible D match to TRBD1 (5 bases). CDR3 size: 12 residues. CDR1 is MDHEN, CDR2 SYDVKM, per germline. The CDR3: CASQGLGQPQHF. The CDR3 nucleotides are TGTGCTTCCCAGGGTCTTGGCCAGCCCCAGCATTTT.

The chain combines TRBV19 with TRBJ2-7, with 8 nucleotides matching TRBD2. Germline V CDR1 and CDR2: LNHDA, SQIVND (reference sequence). The CDR3 is 15 residues long. Losses at the gene ends were 3 bases for V and 6 bases for J; bases not matched to a gene: 10. CDR3 residues: CASSIPSGSLAEQYF. CDR3 DNA: TGTGCCAGTAGTATCCCCAGCGGGAGCTTGGCCGAGCAGTACTTC.

The CDR3 sequence is CSVPKAGGRGDTQYF. The CDR3 DNA follows: TGCAGCGTTCCTAAAGCGGGAGGGCGTGGTGATACGCAGTATTTT. J is TRBJ2-3 and V is TRBV29-1; 10 bases line up with TRBD2. Germline CDR1 SQVTM, CDR2 ANQGSEA. This CDR3 is built from 15 residues. The J segment lost 6 bases and the V segment lost 5 bases, leaving 11 bases of the junction unmatched.